The T cell receptor beta chain under discussion was sequenced for a study of CD8+ T cells in alopecia areata. Findings and caveats of the study: TCR sharing was clearer in mice than between patients, perhaps partly owing to patient HLA diversity. For lesional scalp, especially alopecia totalis/universalis, clonality was higher than in normal scalp.

Germline V gene sequence: CDR1 SGHNT, CDR2 YYREEE (reference sequence). The CDR3 contains 13 residues. Between the trimmed V and J ends, which lost 4 bases and 5 bases, there was a span of 13 bases. Isolation of CD4+ and CD8+ T cells from PBMCs was achieved by sorting. On this clone itself: Its antigen is not known.

Isolated RNA was reverse transcribed into cDNA used as the sequencing template. This table comes from immunoSEQ multiplex PCR, and its TCRdb copy is limited to in-frame clones, with some not included. The sample has about 140,000 clones; 55% to 65% are singletons. The sequencing sample was made of CD4+ T cells sorted from blood. The rearrangement joins TRBV5-4 to TRBJ2-7, with D possibly being TRBD1 or TRBD2 (5 bases each). This TCR was recovered from a human donor in good health. This CDR3 reads CASSVRDAHEQYF. CDR3 in DNA: TGTGCCAGCAGCGTCCGGGACGCTCACGAGCAGTACTTC. Complete variable domain (other parts from reference TRBV5-4 and TRBJ2-7): ETGVTQSPTHLIKTRGQQVTLRCSSQSGHNTVSWYQQALGQGPQFIFQYYREEENGRGNFPPRFSGLQFPNYSSELNVNALELDDSALYLCASSVRDAHEQYFGPGTRLTVT.